This entry lists 27 T cell receptor beta chains sequenced from one sample in a study of T cells in Graves' hyperthyroidism and ophthalmopathy. The investigators amplified TCR beta CDR3 regions from RNA transcripts. HTBI primers drove first-round RT-PCR of the TCR CDR3. One entry per CDR3 protein results from TCRdb running MiXCR on the multiplex PCR reads. Of hundreds of thousands of distinct CDR3 sequences in the sample, roughly 15% were seen once. What was sequenced was blood. These receptors all come from a woman under 30 with Graves' hyperthyroidism.

This sequence joins TRBV7-3 and TRBJ2-7; possibly TRBD2 for D (5 bases). The V gene's germline CDR1 is SGHTA and CDR2 FQGTGA. This CDR3 has 14 residues. Trimming took off 4 bases at V and 2 bases at J, with 12 bases between the two ends. For the CDR3, the DNA is TGTGCCAGCAGCTCCCGCGGGCTCCCCTACGAGCAGTACTTC. Encoded protein: CASSSRGLPYEQYF.

This clonotype was counted at least ten times. As DNA, the CDR3 is TGTGCCAGCAGCTCTGGAGGGGTCTACAATGAGCAGTTCTTC. It encodes CASSSGGVYNEQFF. J is TRBJ2-1 and V is TRBV7-3, with D perhaps TRBD2 (6 bases). Germline CDR1 SGHTA, CDR2 FQGTGA. V dropped 4 bases and J dropped 3 bases, with 10 bases sitting between them. The CDR3 is 14 amino acids.

There are a few counts of this clonotype. The chain couples TRBV7-2 to TRBJ1-1; the D gene is possibly TRBD1 (6 bases). V was clipped by 5 bases and J by 0 bases, with 16 bases between them. The length of the CDR3 is 16 residues. Germline assignment: CDR1 SGHTA and CDR2 FQGNSA. CDR3 residues: CASSRLGGRMNTEAFF. CDR3 sequence (DNA): TGTGCCAGCAGCCGCTTGGGGGGCCGGATGAACACTGAAGCTTTCTTT.

J is TRBJ1-2 and V is TRBV18; D is unresolved. V dropped 2 bases and J dropped 0 bases, with 7 bases sitting between them. Germline loops: CDR1 KGHSH, CDR2 LQKENI. This CDR3 has 14 amino acids. The CDR3: CASSPGRANYGYTF. As DNA, the CDR3 is TGTGCCAGCTCACCAGGACGGGCTAACTATGGCTACACCTTC.

Many counts were recorded for this clonotype. The chain uses TRBV7-2 and TRBJ2-7; D might be TRBD1 or TRBD2, each matching 6 bases. The V gene's germline CDR1 is SGHTA and CDR2 FQGNSA. CDR3 length: 14 amino acids. V lost 5 bases and J 6 bases, leaving 17 bases between the germline ends. This chain's CDR3 is CASSMTGGLGEQYF. CDR3 bases: TGTGCCAGCAGCATGACCGGGGGCCTCGGCGAGCAGTACTTC. The full variable domain, with the rest looked up from reference TRBV7-2 and TRBJ2-7, is GAGVSQSPSNKVTEKGKDVELRCDPISGHTALYWYRQSLGQGLEFLIYFQGNSAPDKSGLPSDRFSAERTGGSVSTLTIQRTQQEDSAVYLCASSMTGGLGEQYFGPGTRLTVT.

This clonotype has only a few counts. V and J are TRBV12-5 and TRBJ1-1; TRBD1 is a possible D gene (5 bases). Trimming pared 6 bases from V and 4 bases from J, leaving 18 bases between. CDR1 and CDR2 (germline): LGHNT, FRNRAP. This CDR3 comprises 15 residues. This CDR3 reads CASGRGESSFTEAFF. In nucleotides, the CDR3 is TGTGCTAGTGGCCGAGGGGAGAGCTCTTTCACTGAAGCTTTCTTT.

Many counts were recorded for this clonotype. The chain links TRBV6-2 or TRBV6-3 to TRBJ1-5; D is perhaps TRBD1 (5 bases). Germline V CDR1 and CDR2: MNHEY, SVGEGT. The CDR3 is 15 amino acids. Trimming removed 1 base from V and 0 bases from J, with 7 bases in between. CDR3 sequence reads: CASSYWGSSNQPQHF. CDR3 DNA: TGTGCCAGCAGTTACTGGGGCAGTAGCAATCAGCCCCAGCATTTT.

The table lists this clonotype with many counts. The chain combines TRBV2 with TRBJ2-3, with TRBD2 matching 7 bases. The length of the CDR3 is 18 residues. The V gene end was trimmed by 6 bases and the J gene end by 0 bases; junction bases not matched to a gene: 15. The germline gives CDR1 SNHLY, CDR2 FYNNEI. Here the CDR3 reads CASSLKWGPGGSTDTQYF. Here the CDR3 DNA reads TGTGCCAGCAGCCTAAAGTGGGGTCCGGGAGGTAGCACAGATACGCAGTATTTT.

There are many counts of this clonotype. This chain joins TRBV20-1 and TRBJ2-1; 13 bases agree with TRBD2. V lost 4 bases to trimming and J lost 7 bases; unmatched junction nucleotides: 13. This CDR3 comprises 17 residues. Germline V CDR1 and CDR2: DFQATT, SNEGSKA (reference sequence). This CDR3 reads CSATTSGRPRRWNEQFF. CDR3 bases: TGCAGTGCTACGACTAGCGGGAGGCCCCGGAGGTGGAATGAGCAGTTCTTC.

This rearrangement joins TRBV30 to TRBJ1-3; tentatively, D is TRBD1 (6 bases). Germline CDR1 is GTSNPN and CDR2 is SVGIG (reference sequence). The CDR3 totals 14 residues. The V end lost 3 bases, the J end lost 3 bases, and 12 bases lay between the germline ends. In nucleotides, the CDR3 is TGTGCCTGGAGAGGTACCAGGGGTGGAAACACCATATATTTT. This codes for CAWRGTRGGNTIYF.

The chain uses TRBV20-1 and TRBJ2-3, with D maybe TRBD1 (5 bases). V lost 3 bases and J lost 3, with 10 bases in between. CDR1 and CDR2 (germline): DFQATT, SNEGSKA (reference sequence). This CDR3 is built from 13 residues. The CDR3 is CSASPQGTDTQYF. The CDR3 DNA sequence: TGCAGTGCTAGCCCCCAGGGAACAGATACGCAGTATTTT.

The chain links TRBV30 to TRBJ2-4; tentatively, D is TRBD1 or TRBD2 (6 bases each). The CDR3 has 14 residues. Trimming stripped 4 bases from V and 1 base from J, with 11 bases between. CDR1 is GTSNPN, CDR2 SVGIG, per germline (reference sequence). CDR3 loop: CAWTGALAKNIQYF. The CDR3 coding sequence is TGTGCCTGGACGGGGGCTCTGGCCAAAAACATTCAGTACTTC.

On this clonotype: A clone one base away is much larger, so this may be a read error. The V call is TRBV11-2, the J call TRBJ2-1, with 8 bases lining up with TRBD1. Germline assignment: CDR1 SGHAT and CDR2 FQNNGV. There are 19 residues in the CDR3. CDR3 DNA sequence: TGTGCCAGCAGCTCTCCGAGGGGGACAGGCTTAAGCTCCTACAATGGGCAGTTCTTC. Its protein is CASSSPRGTGLSSYNGQFF.

This clonotype has at least ten counts. The CDR3 region is CASSEFIYEEHLLNTEAFF. CDR3 in DNA: TGTGCCAGCAGTGAATTTATCTACGAGGAACACCTGCTGAACACTGAAGCTTTCTTT. The V gene is TRBV6-1, the J gene TRBJ1-1; D gene unclear. Trimming removed 2 bases at V and 0 bases at J, with 22 bases between. Germline values: CDR1 MNHNS, CDR2 SASEGT. The CDR3 spans 19 residues.

The V call is TRBV5-4, the J call TRBJ2-2, with D perhaps being TRBD1 or TRBD2 (5 bases each). Trimming took off 4 bases at V and 8 bases at J, with 12 bases between the two ends. The CDR3 is 13 residues long. The germline V gene has CDR1 SGHNT and CDR2 YYREEE (reference sequence). The CDR3 is CASSPDGAGELFF. DNA of the CDR3: TGTGCCAGCAGCCCTGACGGGGCTGGGGAGCTGTTTTTT.

V is TRBV4-1 and J is TRBJ2-7, with TRBD2 matching 12 bases. Germline V gene data show CDR1 as MGHRA and CDR2 as YSYEKL. V shed 4 bases and J 2 bases; nucleotides not matched to a gene: 9. The CDR3 is 17 amino acids. The CDR3 nucleotides are TGCGCCAGCAGCCTTGCCCCGACTAGCGGGGGACCCTACGAGCAGTACTTC. This gives the protein CASSLAPTSGGPYEQYF.

This clonotype was detected only a few times. The chain is built from TRBV6-1 and TRBJ2-3; 7 bases line up with TRBD2. V was clipped by 6 bases and J by 2 bases; unmatched bases: 5. This CDR3 comprises 14 residues. In germline, CDR1 is MNHNS, CDR2 SASEGT. The chain's CDR3 is CASRPGLHTDTQYF. The CDR3 bases are TGTGCCAGCAGACCGGGACTACACACAGATACGCAGTATTTT.

This clonotype was seen repeatedly, ten times or more. The chain links TRBV7-9 to TRBJ1-2, with TRBD1 as a possible D gene (5 bases). Trimming cost V 3 bases and J 4 bases, with 9 bases left between them. The CDR3 runs to 13 residues. Germline CDR1 SEHNR, CDR2 FQNEAQ (reference sequence). The CDR3 nucleotides are TGTGCCAGCAGCTTTGGGGGACGCTATGGCTACACCTTC. Amino acids: CASSFGGRYGYTF. Full variable domain (outside the CDR3, taken from reference TRBV7-9 and TRBJ1-2): DTGVSQNPRHKITKRGQNVTFRCDPISEHNRLYWYRQTLGQGPEFLTYFQNEAQLEKSRLLSDRFSAERPKGSFSTLEIQRTEQGDSAMYLCASSFGGRYGYTFGSGTRLTVV.

This chain connects TRBV30 to TRBJ1-5; 10 bases line up with TRBD1. V gave up 3 bases and J gave up 11 bases; unmatched junction bases: 13. In germline, CDR1 is GTSNPN, CDR2 SVGIG (reference sequence). The CDR3 sequence is 15 residues long. CDR3 nucleotide sequence: TGTGCCTGGAGCACTAGGGGACAGGGGCTAGGGGCCCAGCATTTT. Translation: CAWSTRGQGLGAQHF.

Ten or more counts support this clonotype. V gene TRBV2 combines with J gene TRBJ1-2, with 7 bases that match TRBD1. Germline CDR1 and CDR2: SNHLY and FYNNEI. This CDR3 is 15 amino acids long. Germline trimming cut 6 bases from V and 2 bases from J; bases unmatched to any gene: 9. CDR3 protein: CASSYLTGANYGYTF. The CDR3 DNA follows: TGTGCCAGCAGCTACCTCACAGGGGCGAACTATGGCTACACCTTC.

This clonotype was seen just once. V and J are TRBV24-1 and TRBJ2-7; 7 nucleotides line up with TRBD1. V shed 4 bases, J shed 0 bases, and the junction held 5 bases outside the gene matches. The CDR3 is 15 amino acids. The germline V gene encodes CDR1 KGHDR and CDR2 SFDVKD. The CDR3 coding sequence is TGTGCCACCAGTGACACACAGGGGCCCTCCTACGAGCAGTACTTC. This sequence encodes CATSDTQGPSYEQYF.

The V call is TRBV7-2, the J call TRBJ2-1; 7 bases fit TRBD1. Germline trimming cut 5 bases from V and 13 bases from J; bases unmatched to any gene: 26. CDR1 and CDR2 from the germline V gene are SGHTA and FQGNSA. This CDR3 is built from 18 residues. CDR3 DNA sequence: TGTGCCAGCAGCGCCCCCCTCGGACAGGCCTCGCCATTTCTAGGACAGTTCTTC. Translation gives CASSAPLGQASPFLGQFF.

The CDR3 bases are TGTGCCAGCAGTTTCCGGGACTTTAAAGGGGGAACCGGGGAGCTGTTTTTT. It encodes CASSFRDFKGGTGELFF. V usage is TRBV27 and J usage is TRBJ2-2; tentatively, D is TRBD1 or TRBD2 (6 bases each). Germline V gene lookup returns CDR1 MNHEY and CDR2 SMNVEV (reference sequence). V dropped 3 bases and J dropped 5 bases, with 19 bases sitting between them. This CDR3 comprises 17 residues.

This clonotype has ten or more counts. This chain links TRBV12-3 or TRBV12-4 with TRBJ2-7; D is unresolved. The CDR3 contains 17 residues. The V end was cut by 6 bases, the J end by 0 bases, with 21 bases between. DNA for the CDR3: TGTGCCAGCAGCCTCTGGTTTGTGGGCCACAGCTCCTACGAGCAGTACTTC. It is translated as CASSLWFVGHSSYEQYF.

In this sample, this clonotype turned up many times. The rearrangement links TRBV10-2 to TRBJ2-7; the match to TRBD2 covers 11 bases. Unmatched junction bases numbered 5, after V lost 6 bases and J lost 4 bases. The CDR3 is 14 residues long. Germline CDR1 is WSHSY and CDR2 is SAAADI. The CDR3 nucleotides read TGCGCCAGCAGGGGCGGGACTAGCGGTTACGAGCAGTACTTC. The encoded protein is CASRGGTSGYEQYF.

This clonotype was seen a few times. The chain uses TRBV7-9 and TRBJ2-5; possible D gene TRBD2, 7 bases. The CDR3 consists of 16 residues. The V end lost 0 bases, the J end lost 3 bases, and 14 bases lay between the germline ends. Looked up from germline, CDR1 is SEHNR and CDR2 is FQNEAQ (reference sequence). In DNA, the CDR3 is TGTGCCAGCAGCTTAGCCCCGGGGGGCGGGGAAGAGACCCAGTACTTC. Protein product: CASSLAPGGGEETQYF.

This clonotype appeared a few times. The gene calls are TRBV19 and TRBJ2-3; 9 bases are a match to TRBD1. Germline V gives CDR1 LNHDA, CDR2 SQIVND (reference sequence). This CDR3 has 16 residues. Trimming took 7 bases from V and 7 from J; bases not matched to a gene: 15. CDR3 sequence: CASMNSRGQGLYTQYF. The CDR3 nucleotides are TGTGCCAGTATGAATTCACGGGGACAGGGACTATATACGCAGTATTTT. The full variable domain, rest sourced from reference TRBV19 and TRBJ2-3, is DGGITQSPKYLFRKEGQNVTLSCEQNLNHDAMYWYRQDPGQGLRLIYYSQIVNDFQKGDIAEGYSVSREKKESFPLTVTSAQKNPTAFYLCASMNSRGQGLYTQYFGPGTRLTVL.